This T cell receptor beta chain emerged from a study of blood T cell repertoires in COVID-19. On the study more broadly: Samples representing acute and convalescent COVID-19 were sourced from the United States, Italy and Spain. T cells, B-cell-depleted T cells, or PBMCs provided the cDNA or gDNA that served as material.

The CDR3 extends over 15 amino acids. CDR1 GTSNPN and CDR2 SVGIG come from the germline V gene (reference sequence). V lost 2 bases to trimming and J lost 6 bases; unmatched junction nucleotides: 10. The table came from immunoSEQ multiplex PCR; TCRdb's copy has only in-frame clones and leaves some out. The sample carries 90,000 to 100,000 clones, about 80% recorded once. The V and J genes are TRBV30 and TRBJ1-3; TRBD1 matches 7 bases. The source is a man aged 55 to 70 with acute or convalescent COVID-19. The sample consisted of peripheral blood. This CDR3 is CAWSPGQAWENTIYF. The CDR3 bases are TGTGCCTGGAGTCCCGGACAGGCGTGGGAAAACACCATATATTTT.